The clone carrying this TCR beta chain was detected only once. Its antigen is unidentified. The sample comes from a study of siplizumab effects on memory and regulatory T cells. The CDR3 length is 14 residues. V lost 1 base, J lost 5 bases, and 12 bases lay in between. The germline CDR1 and CDR2 sequences are SGHTA and FQGNSA. This table comes from immunoSEQ multiplex PCR, and its TCRdb copy is limited to in-frame clones, with some not included. The sample shows roughly 75,000 clones, 93% of them seen only once. Study-wide findings and caveats: The suppressive capacity of proliferating Tregs from siplizumab cultures remained unconfirmed. Siplizumab significantly lowered the alloreactive sequences that could be traced to unstimulated CD4+ memory cells. Major contributors to the alloresponse seemed to be naive T cells, which also appeared more diverse than memory cells.

V is TRBV7-2 and J is TRBJ2-7, with no clear D. The clonotype comes from a human donor in good health. Material: CD8+ T cells sorted from blood. CDR3 sequence: CASSLVLLGHEQYF. The CDR3 DNA follows: TGTGCCAGCAGCTTAGTATTGTTGGGCCACGAGCAGTACTTC.